This entry concerns a single T cell receptor (beta chain). No antigen is known for it. The CDR3 has 15 residues. Trimming removed 2 bases from V and 7 bases from J; junction bases left unmatched: 8. Germline V lookup: CDR1 PRHDT, CDR2 FYEKMQ (reference sequence). Sequencing used immunoSEQ multiplex PCR; TCRdb keeps in-frame clones, though not all of them. This sample has around 19,000 clones, with 84% found just once. These data are taken from a study of T cell therapy after organ transplantation. Study-wide findings and caveats: Endogenous clonotypes not in therapy products appeared after therapy alongside transferred ones. In nonresponders, reduced coverage from low CD8+ yield may limit detected expansions. Post-therapy CD8 clonality change correlated inversely with pretherapy clonality. Nonresponder repertoires showed strong pretherapy expansions, barely changing post-therapy.

Specified time point: 20-29 weeks after completion of therapy. The rearrangement joins TRBV13 to TRBJ2-1, with 7 bases lining up with TRBD1. The sequence was obtained from a human patient who had received a solid organ transplant and had CMV disease. Some T cells may be graft donor cells. Sequenced here: CD8+ T cells from blood, sampled after autologous CMV-specific T cell therapy. In nucleotides, the CDR3 is TGTGCCAGCAGCTTACGACAGGGAGTTTTAAATGAGCAGTTCTTC. Amino acids: CASSLRQGVLNEQFF. Using reference TRBV13 and TRBJ2-1 for the parts outside the CDR3, the full variable domain is AAGVIQSPRHLIKEKRETATLKCYPIPRHDTVYWYQQGPGQDPQFLISFYEKMQSDKGSIPDRFSAQQFSDYHSELNMSSLELGDSALYFCASSLRQGVLNEQFFGPGTRLTVL.